Sequencing of this T cell receptor beta chain was carried out in a study of T cell responses to AZD1222 COVID-19 vaccine. Concerning this clone itself: The antigen is not known.

The ends lost 2 bases at V and 2 bases at J; junction bases unmatched: 9. The CDR3 totals 15 residues. The germline V gene has CDR1 SQVTM and CDR2 ANQGSEA. General study results and limits: White British donors predominated, females outnumbered males, and clonal diversity was possibly underestimated.

The study pooled second doses at about 4 or about 12 weeks. The protocol was immunoSEQ multiplex PCR, while the TCRdb copy is restricted to in-frame clones and leaves out a portion. There are 110,000 to 150,000 clones in the sample; approximately 90% occur only once, and 1.9% lies in the top ten. The source is an adult who received the AZD1222 COVID-19 vaccine. The rearrangement joins TRBV29-1 to TRBJ2-7, with TRBD1 matching 7 bases. This sample comprised peripheral blood, obtained 28 days after the second AZD1222 dose. The CDR3 DNA reads as TGCAGCGTTGAACGACCGGGACAGAAGCCCTACGAGCAGTACTTC. Protein sequence: CSVERPGQKPYEQYF.